What follows are 9 T cell receptor beta chains derived from one specimen sequenced in a study of blood T cell repertoires in COVID-19. Repertoires were generated with immunoSEQ multiplex PCR, while TCRdb's copy carries only in-frame clones and drops some. The sample holds over 250,000 clones, 85% to 90% seen once. The sample taken for sequencing was peripheral blood. All receptors derive from a middle-aged woman who had recovered from COVID-19.

V gene TRBV4-1 combines with J gene TRBJ2-6, with TRBD1 matching 9 bases. Per the germline V gene, CDR1 is MGHRA and CDR2 is YSYEKL. The CDR3 is 16 residues long. V was clipped by 4 bases and J by 1 base; unmatched bases: 2. This CDR3 is CASSPGTGSGANVLTF. The CDR3 bases are TGCGCCAGCAGCCCCGGGACAGGGTCTGGGGCCAACGTCCTGACTTTC.

This chain connects TRBV18 to TRBJ1-4, with D unresolved. This CDR3 has 15 amino acids. Per germline, CDR1 KGHSH and CDR2 LQKENI. Trimming removed 3 bases from V and 8 bases from J, with 16 bases in between. The CDR3 loop reads CASSPRERGWEKLFF. The CDR3, as DNA: TGTGCCAGCTCACCTCGCGAACGGGGTTGGGAAAAACTGTTTTTT.

The chain has TRBV20-1 and TRBJ2-1, with 10 bases identical to TRBD2. CDR1 is DFQATT, CDR2 SNEGSKA, per germline (reference sequence). The CDR3 has 14 amino acids. V gave up 3 bases and J gave up 9 bases; unmatched junction bases: 8. In DNA form, the CDR3 reads TGCAGTGCTAGTACTCTAGCGGGAGTGCTTGAGCAGTTCTTC. This encodes CSASTLAGVLEQFF.

This chain links TRBV3-1 (or the pseudogene TRBV3-2) with TRBJ1-5; 9 bases line up with TRBD1. This CDR3 is 17 amino acids long. CDR1 is LGHDT and CDR2 is YNNKEL in the germline V gene (reference sequence). V gave up 1 base and J gave up 0 bases; unmatched junction bases: 4. In nucleotides, the CDR3 is TGTGCCAGCAGCCAAGGGACAGGGGCTCATAGCAATCAGCCCCAGCATTTT. It translates to CASSQGTGAHSNQPQHF.

This clone was recorded once. The CDR3 loop reads CASTLAGAYNEQFF. The CDR3 nucleotides read TGTGCCAGCACCCTGGCCGGAGCCTACAATGAGCAGTTCTTC. The chain recombines TRBV25-1 with TRBJ2-1; D is unresolved. From germline, CDR1 is MGHDK and CDR2 SYGVNS. V was pared by 7 bases and J by 2 bases, with 12 bases between. The CDR3 extends over 14 amino acids.

V usage is TRBV5-5 and J usage is TRBJ1-4; TRBD1 agrees at 7 bases. The length of the CDR3 is 15 residues. V lost 6 bases, J lost 5 bases, and 10 bases stayed unmatched. CDR1 SGHKS and CDR2 YYEKEE come from the germline V gene (reference sequence). CDR3 nucleotides: TGTGCCAGCACCCCACCGGGCAGGGGGAATGAAAAACTGTTTTTT. It codes for CASTPPGRGNEKLFF.

V and J are TRBV7-9 and TRBJ1-5, with 8 bases identical to TRBD1. The CDR3 is 18 amino acids. Germline assignment: CDR1 SEHNR and CDR2 FQNEAQ (reference sequence). Trimming at V came to 1 base and at J to 1 base, leaving 9 bases not matched to a gene. CDR3 in amino acids: CASSLEFGRGRSNQPQHF. The CDR3 region has the DNA TGTGCCAGCAGCTTAGAGTTCGGCAGGGGGCGAAGCAATCAGCCCCAGCATTTT.

The DNA of the CDR3 is TGTGCCATCAGTGAGTCGAGGCGGGGGACCGACTATGGCTACACCTTC. This codes for CAISESRRGTDYGYTF. The V and J genes are TRBV10-3 and TRBJ1-2, with D possibly being TRBD1 (5 bases). This CDR3 is 16 amino acids long. Trimming left V 0 bases short and J 3 bases short, with 14 bases between. Germline V gene sequence: CDR1 ENHRY, CDR2 SYGVKD.

This chain links TRBV20-1 with TRBJ1-1; D perhaps matches TRBD1 (5 bases). The CDR3 spans 10 residues. Germline loops: CDR1 DFQATT, CDR2 SNEGSKA (reference sequence). V was cut by 7 bases and J by 13 bases, with 16 bases left in between. CDR3 protein: CSDTGTYGFF. The CDR3 nucleotides read TGCAGTGATACCGGGACTTATGGTTTCTTT.